The subject of this entry is one T cell receptor (beta chain). Per germline, CDR1 SGHNT and CDR2 YYREEE (reference sequence). Trimming pared 3 bases from V and 0 bases from J, leaving 10 bases between. This CDR3 contains 14 residues. The data were obtained in a study of OX40 agonist ivuxolimab in advanced cancers. The data were produced by immunoSEQ multiplex PCR, yet TCRdb's version contains in-frame clones alone and is incomplete. The sample consists of about 55,000 clones, less than 90% of them appearing once. The clonotype comes from an adult with an advanced solid tumor such as melanoma, head and neck, liver or kidney cancer. Source: CD4+ or CD8+ T cells sorted from blood, taken in a trial of the OX40 agonist ivuxolimab. The genes are TRBV5-4 and TRBJ2-7, with a tentative D call TRBD2 (6 bases). The chain's CDR3 is CASSSGLSSYEQYF. Written as DNA, the CDR3 is TGTGCCAGCAGCTCCGGACTAAGCTCCTACGAGCAGTACTTC.